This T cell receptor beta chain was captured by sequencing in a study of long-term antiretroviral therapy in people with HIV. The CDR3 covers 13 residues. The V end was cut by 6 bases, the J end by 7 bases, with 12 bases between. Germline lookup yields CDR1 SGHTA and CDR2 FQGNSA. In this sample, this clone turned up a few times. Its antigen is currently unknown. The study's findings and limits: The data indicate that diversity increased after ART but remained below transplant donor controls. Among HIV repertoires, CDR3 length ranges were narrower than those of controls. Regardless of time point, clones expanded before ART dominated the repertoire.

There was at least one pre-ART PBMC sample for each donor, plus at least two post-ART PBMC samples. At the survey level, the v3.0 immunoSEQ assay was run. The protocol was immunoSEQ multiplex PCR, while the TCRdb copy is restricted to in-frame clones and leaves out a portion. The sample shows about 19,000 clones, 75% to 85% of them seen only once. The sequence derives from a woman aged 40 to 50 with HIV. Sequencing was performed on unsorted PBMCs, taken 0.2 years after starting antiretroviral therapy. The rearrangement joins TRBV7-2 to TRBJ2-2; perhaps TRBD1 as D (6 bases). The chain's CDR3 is CASSYGQNGELFF. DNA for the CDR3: TGTGCCAGCAGTTATGGACAGAACGGGGAGCTGTTTTTT.